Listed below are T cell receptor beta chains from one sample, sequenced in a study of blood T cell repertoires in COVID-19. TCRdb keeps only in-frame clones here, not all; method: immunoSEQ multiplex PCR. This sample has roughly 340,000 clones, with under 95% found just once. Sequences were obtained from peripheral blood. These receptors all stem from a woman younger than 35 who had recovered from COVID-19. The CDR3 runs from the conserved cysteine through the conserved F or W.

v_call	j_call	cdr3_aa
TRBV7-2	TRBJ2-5	CASSLLLTLETQYF
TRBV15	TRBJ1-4	CATSSRGGVGEKLFF
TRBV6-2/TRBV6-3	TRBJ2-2	CASSPGGTGELFF
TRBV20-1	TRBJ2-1	CSASLPAGVNEQFF
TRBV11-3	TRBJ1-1	CASTSGAVQGGTEAFF
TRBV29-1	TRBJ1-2	CSVESGTNHGYTF
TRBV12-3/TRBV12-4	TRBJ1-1	CAIREGGTEAFF
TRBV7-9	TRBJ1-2	CASSLGAGADGYTF
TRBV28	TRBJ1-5	CASSFGPGQGALFGNQPQHF
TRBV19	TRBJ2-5	CASSIAGRWPETQYF
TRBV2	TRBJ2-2	CASSVYTGELFF
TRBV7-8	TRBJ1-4	CASTPTDRGSTNEKLFF
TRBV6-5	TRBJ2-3	CASSGWTELTDTQYF
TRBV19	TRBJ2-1	CASRGVAGPTSAYNEQFF
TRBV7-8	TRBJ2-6	CASSLGRGSSGANVLTF
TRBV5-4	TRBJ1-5	CASSADRGSNQPQHF
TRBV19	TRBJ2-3	CATRDRSTDTQYF
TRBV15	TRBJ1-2	CATSRDLGGAYGYTF
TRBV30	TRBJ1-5	CAWRRQGNSQPQHF
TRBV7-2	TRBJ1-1	CASSFGAETEAFF
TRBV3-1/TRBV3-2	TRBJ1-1	CASSHFAGNTEAFF
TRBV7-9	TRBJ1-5	CASSPRREAPSNQPQHF
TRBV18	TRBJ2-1	CASSPGQGVSNEQFF
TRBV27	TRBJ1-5	CASSLDRGDYQPQHF
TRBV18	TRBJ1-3	CASSPTGAFSGNTIYF
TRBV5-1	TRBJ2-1	CASAFGGRAYNEQFF
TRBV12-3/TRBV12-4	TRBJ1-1	CASSSSGVLAFF
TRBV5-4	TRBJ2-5	CASSLVGLAGVWYF
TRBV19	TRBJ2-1	CASSMVAGDYNEQFF
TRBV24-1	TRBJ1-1	CATSPGQGYTEAFF
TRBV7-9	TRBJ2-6	CASSLLDRVSGANVLTF
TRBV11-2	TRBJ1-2	CASSSDRTGGAIYGYTF
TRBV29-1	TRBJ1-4	CSVGTGYEKLFF
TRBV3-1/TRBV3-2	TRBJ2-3	CASSSQGKNTDAQYF
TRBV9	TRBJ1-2	CASSSRTGDYGYTF
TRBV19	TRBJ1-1	CASSMYRDSGTEAFF
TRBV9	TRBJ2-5	CASSGGGLETQYF
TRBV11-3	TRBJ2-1	CASSRRIVAATYNEQFF
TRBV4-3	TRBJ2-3	CASSQESGGRTDTQYF
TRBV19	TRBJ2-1	CASSKRGLAGNNEQFF
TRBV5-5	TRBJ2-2	CASSPRSSRNTGELFF
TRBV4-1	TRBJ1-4	CASSQDAAIINEKLFF
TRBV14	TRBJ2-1	CASGLADRYNEQFF
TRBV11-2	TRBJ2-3	CASSLDVTFTDTQYF
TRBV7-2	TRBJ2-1	CASSPAPSGSNEQFF
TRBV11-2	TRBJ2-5	CASSSELEYQETQYF
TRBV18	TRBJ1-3	CASSPPVGQGSSGNTIYF
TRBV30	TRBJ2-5	CAWSVERGYQETQYF
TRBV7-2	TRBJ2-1	CASNPPGTSGLNEQFF
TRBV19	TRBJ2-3	CASSVTGTDTQYF
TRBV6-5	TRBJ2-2	CASNDVGGGELFF
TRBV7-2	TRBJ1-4	CASSFRGTNEKLFF
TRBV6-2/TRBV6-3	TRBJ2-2	CASSALAARGELFF
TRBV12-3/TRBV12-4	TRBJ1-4	CASSLGREKLFF